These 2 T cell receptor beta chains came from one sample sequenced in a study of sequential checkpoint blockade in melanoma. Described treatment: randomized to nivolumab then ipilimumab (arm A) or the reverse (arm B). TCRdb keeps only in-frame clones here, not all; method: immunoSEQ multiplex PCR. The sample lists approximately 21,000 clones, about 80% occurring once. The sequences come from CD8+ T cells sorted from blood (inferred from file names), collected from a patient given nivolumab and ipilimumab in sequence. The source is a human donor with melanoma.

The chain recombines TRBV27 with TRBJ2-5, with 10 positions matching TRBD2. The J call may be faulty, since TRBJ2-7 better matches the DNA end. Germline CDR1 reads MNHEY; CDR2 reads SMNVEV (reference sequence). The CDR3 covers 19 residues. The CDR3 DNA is TGTGCCAGCGGCTCTTCACTAGCGGGGAGGGGGTACCCCCTGTACGAGCAGTACTTC. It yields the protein CASGSSLAGRGYPLYEQYF.

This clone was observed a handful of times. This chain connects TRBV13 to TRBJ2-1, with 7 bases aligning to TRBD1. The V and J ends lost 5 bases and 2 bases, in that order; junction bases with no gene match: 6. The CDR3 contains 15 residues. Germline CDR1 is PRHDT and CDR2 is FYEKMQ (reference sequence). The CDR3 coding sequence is TGTGCCAGCAGCGTAGAGGGGGCGCCCTACAATGAGCAGTTCTTC. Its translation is CASSVEGAPYNEQFF.